This T cell receptor (beta chain) was sequenced for a study of Ad26.COV2.S vaccination and SARS-CoV-2 variants. About the research overall: The donor participated in the COV1001 trial, in its Ad26.COV2.S arm.

Noted treatment: some 19 received Ad26.COV2.S at low or high dose, single or two shots; 5 received placebo; per-sample allocation not given. Samples were taken on day 63 after the first vaccine or placebo injection. Data came from immunoSEQ multiplex PCR; TCRdb stores just in-frame clones and leaves some out. The table has about 410,000 clones, around 89% seen once. In the case of this clone: Antigen: not known.

CDR3 length equals 18 residues. Germline CDR1 is LNHDA and CDR2 is SQIVND (reference sequence). Trimming took off 2 bases at V and 1 base at J, with 18 bases between the two ends. Study-level points and caveats: Similar non-spike TCR breadth was observed in recipients of vaccine and of placebo. Spike-specific CD8+ and CD4+ T cell responses reportedly showed substantial breadth after vaccination.

The sample was peripheral blood, taken in a trial of Ad26.COV2.S vaccine versus placebo. The receptor's source is a person between 18 and 59 years old who received the Ad26.COV2.S COVID-19 vaccine or a placebo. V is TRBV19 and J is TRBJ1-5, with D perhaps TRBD1 (5 bases). Here the CDR3 reads CASSISRWSEGSNQPQHF. CDR3 in DNA: TGTGCCAGTAGTATATCTCGCTGGAGTGAGGGGAGCAATCAGCCCCAGCATTTT. The full variable domain, rest sourced from reference TRBV19 and TRBJ1-5, is DGGITQSPKYLFRKEGQNVTLSCEQNLNHDAMYWYRQDPGQGLRLIYYSQIVNDFQKGDIAEGYSVSREKKESFPLTVTSAQKNPTAFYLCASSISRWSEGSNQPQHFGDGTRLSIL.